This is a list of T cell receptor beta chains from one sample in a study of cytomegalovirus exposure and HLA in healthy donors. Assay: immunoSEQ multiplex PCR; the TCRdb copy retains only in-frame clones and omits some. The profile shows approximately 110,000 clones, more than 70% of them singletons. The sequenced material came from PBMCs. The source of these receptors is a man aged 50-59 years in good health and CMV-seronegative. The CDR3 runs from the conserved cysteine through the conserved F or W. Fields, in order: V gene, clone size, J gene, D gene, CDR3 DNA, CDR3 protein. D genes are given only for firm matches. Rows give clone size only sometimes, using once, few, many, or a class for an expanded clone.

TRBV15,.,TRBJ1-2,TRBD1,TGTGCCACCAGCAGATCGACAGGGCGCAACTATGGCTACACCTTC,CATSRSTGRNYGYTF
TRBV7-8,.,TRBJ1-3,TRBD1,TGTGCCAGCGTCGGGACAGAAGTCTCTGGAAACACCATATATTTT,CASVGTEVSGNTIYF
TRBV7-3,.,TRBJ2-1,.,TGTGCCAGCAGCCCTCTGGGGGCGAAGGACAATGAGCAGTTCTTC,CASSPLGAKDNEQFF
TRBV10-3,.,TRBJ2-5,.,TGTGCCATCAGTGAAGGGGCCAAGTTCTTGGAGACCCAGTACTTC,CAISEGAKFLETQYF
TRBV29-1,.,TRBJ2-1,TRBD2,TGCAGCGTTGAAGTCCTTAGCGGGCTCCTCTACAATGAGCAGTTCTTC,CSVEVLSGLLYNEQFF
TRBV7-2,.,TRBJ2-7,TRBD1,TGTGCCAGCAGCCCCTCGACAGGGGCCCACTACGAGCAGTACTTC,CASSPSTGAHYEQYF
TRBV9,.,TRBJ2-3,TRBD2,TGTGCCAGCATGAAGGGGCTAGCGGCAGATACGCAGTATTTT,CASMKGLAADTQYF
TRBV4-1,.,TRBJ2-5,.,TGCGCCAGCAGCTCGATGGGACTCCAAGAGACCCAGTACTTC,CASSSMGLQETQYF
TRBV5-1,once,TRBJ2-1,TRBD2,TGCGCCAGCAGCGAACTAGCGGGAGAAAACAATGAGCAGTTCTTC,CASSELAGENNEQFF
TRBV7-8,.,TRBJ2-7,.,TGTGCCAGCAGAGACACAGGGCGGGAGCAGTACTTC,CASRDTGREQYF
TRBV6-6,.,TRBJ2-5,.,TGTGCCAGCACCGCGACTAGACAAGAGACCCAGTACTTC,CASTATRQETQYF
TRBV28,.,TRBJ1-2,.,TGTGCCAGCAGTTTAAACGGACATGATGGCTACACCTTC,CASSLNGHDGYTF
TRBV6-4,.,TRBJ2-1,TRBD2,TGTGCCAGCAGTGCCCTAGCGGGAGCGCGCAATGAGCAGTTCTTC,CASSALAGARNEQFF
TRBV29-1,few,TRBJ1-4,TRBD1,TGCAGCGCAAAACAGGGGGGCACTGAAAAACTGTTTTTT,CSAKQGGTEKLFF
TRBV28,.,TRBJ2-1,.,TGTGCCAGCAGTTTCTCTGGCGGTGAGCAGTTCTTC,CASSFSGGEQFF
TRBV5-6,.,TRBJ2-5,TRBD1,TGTGCCAGCAGCTTGAGGACAGGGTCTGGAGAGACCCAGTACTTC,CASSLRTGSGETQYF
TRBV28,.,TRBJ2-1,.,TGTGCCAGCAGTTTAGTGGCGGGACGGCAGTTCTTC,CASSLVAGRQFF
TRBV6-1,few,TRBJ2-7,.,TGTGCCAGCAGTGAAGCGCTTGGAGCGGGCTCCTACGAGCAGTACTTC,CASSEALGAGSYEQYF
TRBV15,.,TRBJ2-3,.,TGTGCCACCAGCAGAGACTGGGGGGTTGGGGATACGCAGTATTTT,CATSRDWGVGDTQYF
TRBV5-1,.,TRBJ2-1,TRBD2,TGCGCCAGCAGCTCAGATGCATCGGCGGGGGGCCTTCGCAGCTCCTACAATGAGCAGTTCTTC,CASSSDASAGGLRSSYNEQFF
TRBV28,.,TRBJ2-7,.,TGTGCCAGCAGCCACAGCGGTTACCCCTACGAGCAGTACTTC,CASSHSGYPYEQYF
TRBV9,.,TRBJ2-2,.,TGTGCCAGCAGAGGAGTCGGCCCCGACACCGGGGAGCTGTTTTTT,CASRGVGPDTGELFF
TRBV5-6,.,TRBJ2-3,.,TGTGCCAGCAGCCTTAGCACAGATACGCAGTATTTT,CASSLSTDTQYF
TRBV5-8,.,TRBJ2-7,TRBD2,TGTGCCAGCCGGGGTGGAGAGGCAGGACTAGCCTACGAGCAGTACTTC,CASRGGEAGLAYEQYF
TRBV5-4,few,TRBJ2-5,TRBD1,TGTGCCAGCAGCCGACAGGGTGCGACCCAGTACTTC,CASSRQGATQYF
TRBV4-1,.,TRBJ2-5,.,TGCGCCAGCAGCCAAGAAAGAGTTGTCAAGACCCAGTACTTC,CASSQERVVKTQYF
TRBV4-1,.,TRBJ2-4,TRBD1,TGCGCCAGCAGCCAGGCCGGGACAGGGGCCTTGCTGGCGAACATTCAGTACTTC,CASSQAGTGALLANIQYF
TRBV11-2,.,TRBJ2-7,.,TGTGCCAGCAGCTTACAGGGGAATGCCTACGAGCAGTACTTC,CASSLQGNAYEQYF